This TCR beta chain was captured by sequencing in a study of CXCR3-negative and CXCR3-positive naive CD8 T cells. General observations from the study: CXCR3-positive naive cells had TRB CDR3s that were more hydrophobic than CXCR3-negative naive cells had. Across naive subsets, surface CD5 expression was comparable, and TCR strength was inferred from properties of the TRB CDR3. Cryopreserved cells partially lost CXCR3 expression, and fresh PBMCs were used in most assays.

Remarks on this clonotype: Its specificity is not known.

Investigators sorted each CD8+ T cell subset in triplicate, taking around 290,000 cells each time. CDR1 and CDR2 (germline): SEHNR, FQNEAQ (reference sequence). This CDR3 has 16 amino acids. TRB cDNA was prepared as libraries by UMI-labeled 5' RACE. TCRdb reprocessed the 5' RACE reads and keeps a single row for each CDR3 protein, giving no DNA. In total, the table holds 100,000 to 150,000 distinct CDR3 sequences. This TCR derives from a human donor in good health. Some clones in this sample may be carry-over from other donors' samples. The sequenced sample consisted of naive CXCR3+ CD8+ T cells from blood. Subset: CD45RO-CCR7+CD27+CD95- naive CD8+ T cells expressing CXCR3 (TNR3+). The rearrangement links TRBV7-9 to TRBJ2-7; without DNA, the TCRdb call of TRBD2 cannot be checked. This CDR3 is CASSFFTRVDDDEQYF.